Listed here are 5 T cell receptor beta chains from one sample, sequenced in a study of T cells after yellow fever vaccination. Each CDR3 protein is one row after TCRdb ran MiXCR on the 5' RACE reads. The sample carries about 85,000 distinct CDR3 sequences, 13% recorded once. Source: CD8+ T cells not binding an NS4B(214-222) dextramer, sorted from PBMCs, taken approximately 20 days after the first yellow fever vaccination. Receptors were obtained from a man in his late teens or twenties who received the YFV17D yellow fever vaccine.

This clonotype was seen many times. The gene calls are TRBV2 and TRBJ2-7, with D perhaps matching TRBD1 or TRBD2 (5 bases each). Germline CDR1 and CDR2: SNHLY and FYNNEI. The CDR3 is made up of 15 amino acids. The germline V and J ends were trimmed by 2 bases and 1 base, with 12 bases remaining between them. The CDR3 coding sequence is TGTGCCAGCAGTGAACTGGGGACGGCGTCCTACGAGCAGTACTTC. This gives the protein CASSELGTASYEQYF.

This CDR3 is CASSRIGQGDSNEQFF. DNA for the CDR3: TGTGCCAGCAGCCGGATAGGGCAGGGAGATTCAAATGAGCAGTTCTTC. The V gene is TRBV5-6, the J gene TRBJ2-1; possibly TRBD1 or TRBD2 for D (5 bases each). V was trimmed by 4 bases and J by 7 bases, leaving 21 bases between them. CDR1 and CDR2 from the germline V gene are SGHDT and YYEEEE. The CDR3 is made up of 16 amino acids.

The chain links TRBV6-1 to TRBJ1-5, with a possible D match to TRBD1 (6 bases). Germline CDR1 and CDR2: MNHNS and SASEGT. This CDR3 spans 15 amino acids. V dropped 6 bases and J dropped 1 base, with 13 bases sitting between them. The CDR3 protein is CASSGGASSNQPQHF. In nucleotides, the CDR3 is TGTGCCAGCAGCGGGGGGGCGTCGAGCAATCAGCCCCAGCATTTT.

The chain recombines TRBV7-3 with TRBJ1-1, with D unresolved. The CDR3 length is 14 residues. CDR1 SGHTA and CDR2 FQGTGA come from the germline V gene. Trimming left V 4 bases short and J 3 bases short, with 12 bases between. The chain's CDR3 is CASSWDNGDTEAFF. CDR3 in DNA: TGTGCCAGCAGCTGGGATAACGGAGACACTGAAGCTTTCTTT.

This clonotype was seen a handful of times. The genes are TRBV3-1 and TRBJ2-4; 9 bases agree with TRBD1. The J segment lost 7 bases and the V segment lost 10 bases, leaving 5 bases of the junction unmatched. Germline CDR1 LGHDT, CDR2 YNNKEL (reference sequence). CDR3 length: 12 residues. DNA of the CDR3: TGTGCCACCGCGACAGGGGGGAACATTCAGTACTTC. Translating gives CATATGGNIQYF.